This T cell receptor beta chain was captured in a study of monozygotic twins with inflammatory bowel disease. Every TCR library used roughly 3,200 ng of total RNA. TCRdb reanalyzed the 5' RACE reads, giving one entry per CDR3 protein sequence and no DNA. The repertoire shows 400,000 to 500,000 distinct CDR3 sequences; the top ten hold about 2.3%. The CDR3 sequence is 13 residues long. Germline V gives CDR1 SGHTA, CDR2 FQGNSA. A remark on this clonotype: What it binds is unknown.

Findings of the study overall: Especially where disease activity was present, IBD patients had fewer clonotypes in common with others than healthy twins did.

Staff drew a roughly 2.5 ml blood sample from each donor. Researchers isolated total RNA from whole blood without sorting T cells. Material for sequencing was blood. The chain combines TRBV7-2 with TRBJ2-7; absent DNA, TCRdb's TRBD1 call cannot be checked. This clonotype originated in a human donor with ulcerative colitis or Crohn's disease, or a healthy co-twin of an affected twin (not recorded which). The CDR3 is CASSLEGWGQGIF.